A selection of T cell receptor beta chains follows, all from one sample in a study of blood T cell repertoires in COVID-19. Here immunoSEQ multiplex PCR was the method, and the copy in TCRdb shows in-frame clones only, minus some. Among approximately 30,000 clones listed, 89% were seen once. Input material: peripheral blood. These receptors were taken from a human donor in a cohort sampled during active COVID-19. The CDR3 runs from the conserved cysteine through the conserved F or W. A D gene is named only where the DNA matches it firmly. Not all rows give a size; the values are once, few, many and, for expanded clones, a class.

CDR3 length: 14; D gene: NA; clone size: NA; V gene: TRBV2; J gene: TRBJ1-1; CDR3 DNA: TGTGCCAGCAGTGTTGCGACAGTGTTCACTGAAGCTTTCTTT; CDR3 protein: CASSVATVFTEAFF
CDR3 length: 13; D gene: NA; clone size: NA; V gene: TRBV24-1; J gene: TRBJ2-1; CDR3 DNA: TGTGCCACCAGTGGCGTCGTTTCCAATGAGCAGTTCTTC; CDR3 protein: CATSGVVSNEQFF
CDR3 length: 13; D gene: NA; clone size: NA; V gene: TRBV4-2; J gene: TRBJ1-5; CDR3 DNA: TGTGCCAGCAGCCGAGAAACGGGTCAGCCCCAGCATTTT; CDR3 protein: CASSRETGQPQHF
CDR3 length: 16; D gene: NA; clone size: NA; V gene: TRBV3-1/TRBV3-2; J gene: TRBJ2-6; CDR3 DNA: TGTGCCAGCAGCCAGTTTGGCCGGGCTGGGGCCAACGTCCTGACTTTC; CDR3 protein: CASSQFGRAGANVLTF
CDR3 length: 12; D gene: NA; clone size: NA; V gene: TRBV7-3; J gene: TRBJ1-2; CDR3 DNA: TGTGCCAGCAGCTTCGGGGGGGCTGGCTACACCTTC; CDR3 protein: CASSFGGAGYTF
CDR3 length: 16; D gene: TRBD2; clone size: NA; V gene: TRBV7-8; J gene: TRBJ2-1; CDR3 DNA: TGTGCCAGCAGCATGACTAGCGGGGTCTCCTACAATGAGCAGTTCTTC; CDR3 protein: CASSMTSGVSYNEQFF
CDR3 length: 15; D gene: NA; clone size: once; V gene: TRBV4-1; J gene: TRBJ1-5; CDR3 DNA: TGCGCCAGCAGCCAAGCGGGTGGGAGCAATCAGCCCCAGCATTTT; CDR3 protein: CASSQAGGSNQPQHF
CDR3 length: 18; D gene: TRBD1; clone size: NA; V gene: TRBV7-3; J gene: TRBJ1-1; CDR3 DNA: TGTGCCAGCAGCCTACGATCCGGGACAGGGAGACTGAACACTGAAGCTTTCTTT; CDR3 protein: CASSLRSGTGRLNTEAFF
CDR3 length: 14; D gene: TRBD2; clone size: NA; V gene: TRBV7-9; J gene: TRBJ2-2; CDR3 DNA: TGTGCCAGCAGCGCGGGAGAGAGGTGGCGGGAGCTGTTTTTT; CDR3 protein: CASSAGERWRELFF
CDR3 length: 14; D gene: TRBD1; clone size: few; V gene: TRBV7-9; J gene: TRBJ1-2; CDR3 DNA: TGTGCCAGCAGCCCGACAGGGGATAACTATGGCTACACCTTC; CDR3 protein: CASSPTGDNYGYTF
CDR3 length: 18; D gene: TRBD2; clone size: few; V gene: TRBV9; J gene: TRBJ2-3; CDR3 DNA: TGTGCCAGCAGCGTAGGAAGCGGGGTCATCCGGGGGACAGATACGCAGTATTTT; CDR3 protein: CASSVGSGVIRGTDTQYF
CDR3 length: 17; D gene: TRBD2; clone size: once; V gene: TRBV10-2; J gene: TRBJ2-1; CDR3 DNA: TGCGCCAGCAGTGAGTCGACGGTGCTAGCGGGGGGGCCGGTGGAGTTCTTC; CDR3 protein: CASSESTVLAGGPVEFF
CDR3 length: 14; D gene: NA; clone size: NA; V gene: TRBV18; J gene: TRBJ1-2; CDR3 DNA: TGTGCCAGCCAACCGATCAGGGGAAACTATGGCTACACCTTC; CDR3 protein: CASQPIRGNYGYTF
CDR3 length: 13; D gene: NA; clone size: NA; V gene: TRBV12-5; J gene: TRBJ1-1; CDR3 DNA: TGTGCTAGTCTCGAGACAGCGAACACTGAAGCTTTCTTT; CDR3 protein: CASLETANTEAFF
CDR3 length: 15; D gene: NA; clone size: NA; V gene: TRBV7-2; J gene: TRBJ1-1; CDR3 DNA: TGTGCCAGCAGCTTAGACCCGGTGGGGGGAACTGAAGCTTTCTTT; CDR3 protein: CASSLDPVGGTEAFF
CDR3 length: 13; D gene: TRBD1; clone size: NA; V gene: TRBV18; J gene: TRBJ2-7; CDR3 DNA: TGTGCCAGCGCAACACAGGGGCTCTACGAGCAGTACTTC; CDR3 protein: CASATQGLYEQYF
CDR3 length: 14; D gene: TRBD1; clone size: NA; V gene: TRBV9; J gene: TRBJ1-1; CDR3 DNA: TGTGCCAGCAGCGTGGGACAGGCGAACACTGAAGCTTTCTTT; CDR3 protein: CASSVGQANTEAFF
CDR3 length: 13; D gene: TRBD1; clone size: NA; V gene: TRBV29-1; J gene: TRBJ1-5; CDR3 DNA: TGCAGCGTTGGAGGGGGCGGCAATCAGCCCCAGCATTTT; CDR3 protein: CSVGGGGNQPQHF
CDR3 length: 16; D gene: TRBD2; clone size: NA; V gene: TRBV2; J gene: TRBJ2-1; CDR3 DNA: TGTGCCAGCAAAAGCGGGGGGGCAAGCTCCTACAATGAGCAGTTCTTC; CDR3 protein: CASKSGGASSYNEQFF
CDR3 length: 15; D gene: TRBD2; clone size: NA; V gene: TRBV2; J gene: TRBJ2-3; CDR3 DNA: TGTGCCAGCAGAGCCGCCGGGACTAGCCCTGGTACGCAGTATTTT; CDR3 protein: CASRAAGTSPGTQYF
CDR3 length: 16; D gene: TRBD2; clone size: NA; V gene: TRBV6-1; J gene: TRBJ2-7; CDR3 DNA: TGTGCCAGCAGTGCCCTAGCGGGAGGTGGTCCCTACGAGCAGTACTTC; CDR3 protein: CASSALAGGGPYEQYF
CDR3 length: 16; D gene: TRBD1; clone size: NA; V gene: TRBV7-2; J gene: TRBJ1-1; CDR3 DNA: TGTGCCAGCAGCTCGGGAGGACAGGGATATAGCACTGAAGCTTTCTTT; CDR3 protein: CASSSGGQGYSTEAFF
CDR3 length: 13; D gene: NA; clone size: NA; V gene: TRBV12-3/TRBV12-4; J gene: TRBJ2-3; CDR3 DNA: TGTGCCAGCAGTTTCAGTAGCACAGATACGCAGTATTTT; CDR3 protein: CASSFSSTDTQYF
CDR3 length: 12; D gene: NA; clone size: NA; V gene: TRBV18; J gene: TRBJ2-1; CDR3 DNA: TGTGCCAGCTCACCATCTTTCAATGAGCAGTTCTTC; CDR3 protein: CASSPSFNEQFF
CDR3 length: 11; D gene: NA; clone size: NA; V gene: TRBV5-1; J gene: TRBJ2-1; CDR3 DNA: TGCGCCAGCAGCGTGGCCTATGAGCAGTTCTTC; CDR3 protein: CASSVAYEQFF
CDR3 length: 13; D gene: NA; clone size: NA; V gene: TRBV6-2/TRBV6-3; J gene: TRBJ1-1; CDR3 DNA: TGTGCCAGCAGTTCCCCGCTAGGCACTGAAGCTTTCTTT; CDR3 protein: CASSSPLGTEAFF
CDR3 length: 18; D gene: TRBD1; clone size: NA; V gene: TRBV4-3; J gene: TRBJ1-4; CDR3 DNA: TGCGCCAGCAGCCAAGATTCTCCCAGGGGGCGGGCTAATGAAAAACTGTTTTTT; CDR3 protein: CASSQDSPRGRANEKLFF
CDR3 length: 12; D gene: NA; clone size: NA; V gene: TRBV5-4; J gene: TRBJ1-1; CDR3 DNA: TGTGCCAGCGGCGGGCGGAACACTGAAGCTTTCTTT; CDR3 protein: CASGGRNTEAFF
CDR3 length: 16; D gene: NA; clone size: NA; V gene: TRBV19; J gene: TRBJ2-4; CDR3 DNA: TGTGCCAGTAGGAGGGGCAGGGCGGAGGGGAGAGACATTCAGTACTTC; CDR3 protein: CASRRGRAEGRDIQYF
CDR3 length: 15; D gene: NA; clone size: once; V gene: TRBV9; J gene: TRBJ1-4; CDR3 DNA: TGTGCCAGCAGCGTACAGGGCGCAACTAATGAAAAACTGTTTTTT; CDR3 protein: CASSVQGATNEKLFF
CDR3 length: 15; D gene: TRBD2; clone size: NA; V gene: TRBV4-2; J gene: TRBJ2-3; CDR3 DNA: TGTGCCAGCAGCCAATACGGGGGGGCTTTAGATACGCAGTATTTT; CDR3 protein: CASSQYGGALDTQYF
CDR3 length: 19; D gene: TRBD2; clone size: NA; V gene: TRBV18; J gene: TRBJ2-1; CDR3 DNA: TGTGCCAGCTCACCGCTATCGGGGCTAGCGGGGGGCCAGGGGAGTGAGCAGTTCTTC; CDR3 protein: CASSPLSGLAGGQGSEQFF
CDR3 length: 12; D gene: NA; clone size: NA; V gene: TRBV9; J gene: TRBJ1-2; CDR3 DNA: TGTGCCAGCAGCGTTCTCCAGGGCGGCTACACCTTC; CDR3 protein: CASSVLQGGYTF
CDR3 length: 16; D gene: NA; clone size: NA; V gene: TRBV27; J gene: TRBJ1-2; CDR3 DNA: TGTGCCAGCAGTCCCCTCTCCGGAATAGCGAACTATGGCTACACCTTC; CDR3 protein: CASSPLSGIANYGYTF